These T cell receptor beta chains were read from a single sample in a study of cytomegalovirus exposure and HLA in healthy donors. Sequenced by immunoSEQ multiplex PCR; TCRdb stores in-frame clones only, minus some. The table includes more than 140,000 clones, over 60% detected once. Sequencing was performed on PBMCs. The receptors here all came from a young woman in good health and CMV-seropositive. Both conserved end residues are part of each CDR3. The order of the fields is clone size, V gene, D gene, J gene, CDR3 protein, CDR3 DNA. A D gene is named only where the DNA matches it firmly. Part of the rows lack a size; the others show once, few, many or a class for expanded clones.

abundance: -
v_gene: TRBV27
d_gene: -
j_gene: TRBJ2-1
CDR3aa: CASSLRSGYNEQFF
CDR3nt: TGTGCCAGCAGTTTAAGATCGGGTTACAATGAGCAGTTCTTC

abundance: -
v_gene: TRBV30
d_gene: -
j_gene: TRBJ2-7
CDR3aa: CAWSARTTGEQYF
CDR3nt: TGTGCCTGGAGTGCCAGGACAACAGGCGAGCAGTACTTC

abundance: -
v_gene: TRBV6-5
d_gene: -
j_gene: TRBJ1-2
CDR3aa: CASSGRTGGYTF
CDR3nt: TGTGCCAGCAGCGGCCGTACGGGAGGCTACACCTTC

abundance: few
v_gene: TRBV19
d_gene: -
j_gene: TRBJ1-2
CDR3aa: CASSIDINYGYTF
CDR3nt: TGTGCCAGTAGTATAGACATTAACTATGGCTACACCTTC

abundance: -
v_gene: TRBV15
d_gene: TRBD1
j_gene: TRBJ2-5
CDR3aa: CATSTTFTGTGDSSETQYF
CDR3nt: TGTGCCACCAGCACAACCTTTACCGGGACAGGGGATAGCTCAGAGACCCAGTACTTC

abundance: -
v_gene: TRBV7-8
d_gene: TRBD1
j_gene: TRBJ2-1
CDR3aa: CASTSYVTGEYNEQFF
CDR3nt: TGTGCCAGCACCTCTTACGTAACAGGGGAATACAATGAGCAGTTCTTC

abundance: -
v_gene: TRBV29-1
d_gene: -
j_gene: TRBJ1-2
CDR3aa: CSVASAGQPYGYTF
CDR3nt: TGCAGCGTTGCATCCGCCGGACAGCCCTATGGCTACACCTTC

abundance: -
v_gene: TRBV28
d_gene: TRBD1
j_gene: TRBJ1-2
CDR3aa: CASRYRGKTEPFYGYTF
CDR3nt: TGTGCCAGCAGATACAGGGGCAAAACCGAACCGTTTTATGGCTACACCTTC

abundance: -
v_gene: TRBV6-1
d_gene: TRBD1
j_gene: TRBJ2-1
CDR3aa: CASSSGTASYNEQFF
CDR3nt: TGTGCCAGCAGTTCCGGGACAGCCTCCTACAATGAGCAGTTCTTC

abundance: -
v_gene: TRBV4-1
d_gene: TRBD2
j_gene: TRBJ2-7
CDR3aa: CASSPPGGFSGRELTYEQYF
CDR3nt: TGCGCCAGCAGCCCCCCTGGAGGTTTTAGCGGGAGGGAATTAACCTACGAGCAGTACTTC

abundance: -
v_gene: TRBV2
d_gene: TRBD1
j_gene: TRBJ2-7
CDR3aa: CASLTLRQGITYEQYF
CDR3nt: TGTGCCAGCCTTACTCTAAGACAGGGGATAACCTACGAGCAGTACTTC

abundance: -
v_gene: TRBV6-6
d_gene: TRBD2
j_gene: TRBJ2-7
CDR3aa: CASTQGLEGYEQYF
CDR3nt: TGTGCCAGCACCCAGGGACTAGAGGGATACGAGCAGTACTTC

abundance: -
v_gene: TRBV29-1
d_gene: -
j_gene: TRBJ2-7
CDR3aa: CSVEEGARLEQYF
CDR3nt: TGCAGCGTTGAAGAAGGGGCACGGCTCGAGCAGTACTTC

abundance: once
v_gene: TRBV10-1
d_gene: TRBD1
j_gene: TRBJ1-6
CDR3aa: CASSESTGGPISLHF
CDR3nt: TGCGCCAGCAGTGAGTCAACAGGGGGACCTATATCCCTCCACTTT

abundance: -
v_gene: TRBV30
d_gene: -
j_gene: TRBJ1-3
CDR3aa: CAWKASGNTIYF
CDR3nt: TGTGCCTGGAAAGCCTCTGGAAACACCATATATTTT

abundance: -
v_gene: TRBV6-6
d_gene: -
j_gene: TRBJ1-2
CDR3aa: CASSYSVWTRGNGYTF
CDR3nt: TGTGCCAGCAGTTACTCGGTCTGGACCCGAGGGAACGGCTACACCTTC

abundance: once
v_gene: TRBV2
d_gene: TRBD2
j_gene: TRBJ2-1
CDR3aa: CASSEAGTSGRSIPNEQFF
CDR3nt: TGTGCCAGCAGTGAGGCCGGGACTAGCGGGAGAAGCATTCCCAATGAGCAGTTCTTC

abundance: -
v_gene: TRBV14
d_gene: -
j_gene: TRBJ2-7
CDR3aa: CASSQYTSSYEQYF
CDR3nt: TGTGCCAGCAGCCAATATACAAGCTCCTACGAGCAGTACTTC

abundance: -
v_gene: TRBV6-4
d_gene: TRBD1
j_gene: TRBJ1-1
CDR3aa: CASSLSGGTEAFF
CDR3nt: TGTGCCAGCAGTCTATCAGGGGGAACTGAAGCTTTCTTT

abundance: -
v_gene: TRBV9
d_gene: TRBD1
j_gene: TRBJ1-2
CDR3aa: CASSADRRVGYTF
CDR3nt: TGTGCCAGCAGCGCGGACAGGAGAGTTGGCTACACCTTC